The 22 T cell receptor beta chains reported below all come from one sample, sequenced in a study of blood T cell repertoires in COVID-19. Sequenced by immunoSEQ multiplex PCR; TCRdb stores in-frame clones only, minus some. The sample has roughly 230,000 clones, approximately 81% seen once; the top ten hold 3.6%. The sequencing sample was made of peripheral blood. The source of these receptors is a woman over 75 with acute or convalescent COVID-19.

V and J are TRBV15 and TRBJ1-1, with D perhaps TRBD1 (5 bases). V was pared by 6 bases and J by 4 bases, with 18 bases between. Germline V gene data show CDR1 as LNHNV and CDR2 as YYDKDF (reference sequence). There are 15 residues in the CDR3. The CDR3 sequence: CATRSVRAQGTEAFF. The CDR3 coding sequence is TGTGCCACCAGGTCTGTTAGGGCCCAGGGCACTGAAGCTTTCTTT.

The chain is built from TRBV7-8 and TRBJ2-7; weak D call: TRBD2 (5 bases). The length of the CDR3 is 14 residues. Between the trimmed V and J ends, which lost 5 bases and 4 bases, there was a span of 15 bases. The germline V gene has CDR1 SGHVS and CDR2 FQNEAQ. The CDR3 DNA reads as TGTGCCAGCAGCCCCGGAGGACGCACGTACGAGCAGTACTTC. Its translation is CASSPGGRTYEQYF.

This chain uses TRBV28 with TRBJ1-1, with D possibly being TRBD1 (6 bases). CDR1 is MDHEN and CDR2 is SYDVKM in the germline V gene. V gave up 6 bases and J gave up 11 bases, with 16 bases separating them. This CDR3 is built from 12 residues. CDR3 sequence: CASRAWGGQAFF. DNA for the CDR3: TGTGCCAGCAGGGCCTGGGGGGGGCAGGCTTTCTTT.

J is TRBJ1-4 and V is TRBV4-2; weak D call: TRBD1 (6 bases). The ends were cut back, 4 bases at V and 7 bases at J, with 16 bases in the middle. Germline V gene sequence: CDR1 LGHNA, CDR2 YNFKEQ. CDR3 length equals 15 residues. CDR3 in amino acids: CASSPMGQRSEKLFF. The CDR3 nucleotides read TGTGCCAGCAGCCCGATGGGACAACGGAGTGAAAAACTGTTTTTT.

This chain connects TRBV5-4 to TRBJ2-7; 7 bases line up with TRBD2. V was clipped by 0 bases and J by 2 bases; unmatched bases: 8. The CDR3 spans 16 residues. In germline, CDR1 is SGHNT, CDR2 YYREEE (reference sequence). This CDR3 reads CASSLAGGTLAYEQYF. CDR3 bases: TGTGCCAGCAGCTTGGCCGGGGGGACGCTCGCCTACGAGCAGTACTTC.

V gene TRBV19 combines with J gene TRBJ1-2; 9 bases agree with TRBD1. Germline V gene lookup returns CDR1 LNHDA and CDR2 SQIVND (reference sequence). The CDR3 runs 15 residues. The ends lost 6 bases at V and 5 bases at J; junction bases unmatched: 10. The CDR3 spells CASRSTGQGEYGYTF. The CDR3 coding sequence is TGTGCCAGTAGGTCTACGGGACAGGGAGAATATGGCTACACCTTC.

The rearrangement links TRBV9 to TRBJ1-1, with 7 bases identical to TRBD1. V was clipped by 0 bases and J by 4 bases; unmatched bases: 3. The length of the CDR3 is 14 residues. Germline V gives CDR1 SGDLS, CDR2 YYNGEE. The CDR3 DNA reads as TGTGCCAGCAGCGTAGAAGGGGGCGGCACTGAAGCTTTCTTT. Amino acid sequence: CASSVEGGGTEAFF. The whole variable domain, remainder taken from reference TRBV9 and TRBJ1-1, is DSGVTQTPKHLITATGQRVTLRCSPRSGDLSVYWYQQSLDQGLQFLIQYYNGEERAKGNILERFSAQQFPDLHSELNLSSLELGDSALYFCASSVEGGGTEAFFGQGTRLTVV.

The V and J genes are TRBV5-4 and TRBJ2-7, with TRBD2 as a possible D gene (6 bases). V lost 4 bases and J 3 bases, leaving 8 bases between the germline ends. CDR1 is SGHNT, CDR2 YYREEE, per germline (reference sequence). The CDR3 length is 12 residues. CDR3 coding DNA: TGTGCCAGCAGCGCGGAGGGCTACGAGCAGTACTTC. Protein product: CASSAEGYEQYF.

The CDR3 is CASSYTSGGLRTDTQYF. As DNA, the CDR3 is TGCGCCAGCAGCTATACTAGCGGGGGCCTCCGCACAGATACGCAGTATTTT. The genes are TRBV5-1 and TRBJ2-3, with 11 bases lining up with TRBD2. Trimming removed 3 bases from V and 1 base from J; junction bases left unmatched: 7. The length of the CDR3 is 17 residues. Germline V CDR1 and CDR2: SGHRS, YFSETQ.

This chain links TRBV10-3 with TRBJ1-2; TRBD1 aligns across 7 bases. Germline CDR1 reads ENHRY; CDR2 reads SYGVKD. The CDR3 length is 15 residues. Losses at the gene ends were 0 bases for V and 4 bases for J; bases not matched to a gene: 5. CDR3: CAISESPTGLYGYTF. The CDR3 region has the DNA TGTGCCATCAGTGAGTCCCCGACAGGGCTCTATGGCTACACCTTC.

The rearrangement joins TRBV3-1 (or the pseudogene TRBV3-2) to TRBJ2-2; no reliable D call. V lost 5 bases, J lost 4 bases, and 17 bases lay in between. The length of the CDR3 is 16 residues. Germline CDR1 is LGHDT and CDR2 is YNNKEL (reference sequence). The CDR3 DNA follows: TGTGCCAGCAGCTCCCGAACCGGGTATAGCACCGGGGAGCTGTTTTTT. This gives the protein CASSSRTGYSTGELFF.

V gene TRBV5-1 combines with J gene TRBJ1-4, with 7 bases fitting TRBD1. Germline CDR1 is SGHRS and CDR2 is YFSETQ. The V gene end was trimmed by 2 bases and the J gene end by 5 bases; junction bases not matched to a gene: 3. This CDR3 is 14 amino acids long. Written as DNA, the CDR3 is TGCGCCAGCAGCTTCTCGACAGGGAATGAAAAACTGTTTTTT. As protein: CASSFSTGNEKLFF.

The genes are TRBV5-1 and TRBJ1-6; TRBD1 aligns across 8 bases. The junction had 7 bases not matched to a gene; V was cut back by 0 bases and J by 11 bases. This CDR3 is built from 15 residues. Germline V gene lookup returns CDR1 SGHRS and CDR2 YFSETQ. This chain's CDR3 is CASSLGTGSTTPLHF. In DNA, the CDR3 is TGCGCCAGCAGCTTGGGGACAGGGTCTACGACACCCCTCCACTTT.

This clone was seen once. J is TRBJ1-1 and V is TRBV6-5; D gene ambiguous. The CDR3 loop spans 15 amino acids. CDR1 is MNHEY, CDR2 SVGAGI, per germline. The germline V and J ends were trimmed by 0 bases and 4 bases, with 12 bases remaining between them. The CDR3 DNA sequence: TGTGCCAGCAGTTACTCTTCGGGGTCCCGCACTGAAGCTTTCTTT. Translated: CASSYSSGSRTEAFF.

CDR3 bases: TGTGCCAGTAGTGGGGGGACAGCCTATAATTCACCCCTCCACTTT. As protein: CASSGGTAYNSPLHF. The rearrangement uses TRBV19 and TRBJ1-6, with 7 positions matching TRBD1. CDR3 size: 15 residues. V gave up 5 bases and J gave up 2 bases; unmatched junction bases: 3. The germline V gene encodes CDR1 LNHDA and CDR2 SQIVND (reference sequence).

This clone was seen more than once but under ten times. The J gene is TRBJ2-2, the V gene TRBV6-6; D perhaps matches TRBD1 (6 bases). The CDR3 spans 16 residues. V lost 4 bases to trimming and J lost 4 bases, with 16 bases between them. Germline V lookup: CDR1 MNHNY, CDR2 SVGAGI (reference sequence). The CDR3 loop reads CASSSIQGRGTGELFF. CDR3 DNA sequence: TGTGCCAGCAGTTCTATACAGGGTAGGGGCACCGGGGAGCTGTTTTTT.

In its sample, this clone was seen once. This sequence joins TRBV18 and TRBJ1-3; D gene uncertain. Germline loops: CDR1 KGHSH, CDR2 LQKENI. V was trimmed by 1 base and J by 8 bases, leaving 21 bases between them. This CDR3 region has 17 residues. Here the CDR3 reads CASSPRATTHVGDTIYF. CDR3 DNA sequence: TGTGCCAGCTCACCACGGGCAACAACGCACGTGGGAGACACCATATATTTT.

The chain couples TRBV10-2 to TRBJ1-4; D uncertain. The CDR3 consists of 14 residues. CDR1 and CDR2 from the germline V gene are WSHSY and SAAADI. Trimming cost V 5 bases and J 7 bases, with 14 bases left between them. The CDR3: CASSRPGTGEKLFF. DNA for the CDR3: TGCGCCAGCAGTAGACCCGGAACGGGTGAAAAACTGTTTTTT.

The DNA for the CDR3 is TGTGCCAGTAGTCCAAAGGGGGGGGCCGGGGAGCTGTTTTTT. Its protein product is CASSPKGGAGELFF. The chain combines TRBV19 with TRBJ2-2, with D tentatively TRBD2 (7 bases). From germline, CDR1 is LNHDA and CDR2 SQIVND (reference sequence). V was pared by 5 bases and J by 6 bases, with 13 bases between. The CDR3 consists of 14 residues.

The chain couples TRBV2 to TRBJ2-7; 13 nucleotides match TRBD2. The CDR3 consists of 16 residues. The germline gives CDR1 SNHLY, CDR2 FYNNEI. V gave up 1 base and J gave up 6 bases; unmatched junction bases: 6. The CDR3 DNA reads TGTGCCAGCAGTGAAGGGAGGGGACTAGCGGGGAGCGAGCAGTACTTC. Protein product: CASSEGRGLAGSEQYF.

CDR3 DNA sequence: TGTGCCAGCAGCTCATCGCCCCTAGCGGGGGGCACAGATACGCAGTATTTT. It specifies CASSSSPLAGGTDTQYF. The chain combines TRBV7-2 with TRBJ2-3, with 10 bases fitting TRBD2. Looked up from germline, CDR1 is SGHTA and CDR2 is FQGNSA. The length of the CDR3 is 17 residues. V was pared by 4 bases and J by 1 base, with 8 bases of the junction left unmatched.

The chain couples TRBV3-1 (or the pseudogene TRBV3-2) to TRBJ2-2, with TRBD2 as a possible D gene (6 bases). V lost 7 bases and J 3 bases, leaving 15 bases between the germline ends. This CDR3 contains 15 residues. Germline V gene lookup returns CDR1 LGHDT and CDR2 YNNKEL (reference sequence). In DNA, the CDR3 is TGTGCCAGCAAAAGTCTCGGGGGTTACACCGGGGAGCTGTTTTTT. Its protein is CASKSLGGYTGELFF.